This TCR beta chain comes out of a study of response to subunit inactivated influenza vaccine. TCRdb re-called the RT-PCR reads with MiXCR, one entry per CDR3 protein. The sample carries about 570,000 distinct CDR3 sequences, around 10% recorded once. This sample was also put to use in a study of T cells expressing NK-cell markers. Turning to that study: cDNA encoding TCR beta was synthesized via 5'RACE template switching incorporating UMIs. Obtained from sorted CD3+CD56+NKG2C+, CD3+CD56+NKG2C- and CD3+CD56-NKG2C+ T cells were the TCR beta repertoires. For five or six donors, the dominant NKG2C+ clonotypes made up roughly 1.0-7.5% of their CD8+ T cells.

The source was PBMCs from blood, collected on the day of vaccination. The origin of this receptor is a man between 45 and 60 years old who received an inactivated influenza vaccine.

For the CDR3, the DNA is TGTGCCAGCAGCTTAGGAGCGGGAGCTGTCTACGAGCAGTACTTC. It yields the protein CASSLGAGAVYEQYF. V gene TRBV7-9 combines with J gene TRBJ2-7; TRBD2 matches at 8 bases. V lost 1 base and J lost 3; bases outside the gene matches: 5. The germline gives CDR1 SEHNR, CDR2 FQNEAQ (reference sequence). CDR3 length: 15 amino acids.